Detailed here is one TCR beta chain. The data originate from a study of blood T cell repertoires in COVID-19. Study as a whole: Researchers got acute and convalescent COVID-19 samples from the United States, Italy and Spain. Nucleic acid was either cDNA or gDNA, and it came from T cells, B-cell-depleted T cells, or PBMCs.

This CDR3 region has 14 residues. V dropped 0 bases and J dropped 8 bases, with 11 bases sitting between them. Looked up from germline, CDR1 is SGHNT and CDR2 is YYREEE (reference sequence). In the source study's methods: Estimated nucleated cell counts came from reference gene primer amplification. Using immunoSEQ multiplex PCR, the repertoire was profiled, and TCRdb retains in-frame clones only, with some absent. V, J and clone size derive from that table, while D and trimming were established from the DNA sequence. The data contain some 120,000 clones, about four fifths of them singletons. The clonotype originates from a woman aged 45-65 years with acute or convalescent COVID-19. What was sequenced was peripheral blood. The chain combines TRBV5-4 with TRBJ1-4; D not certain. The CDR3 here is CASSLGAQNEKLFF. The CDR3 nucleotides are TGTGCCAGCAGCTTGGGGGCCCAGAACGAAAAACTGTTTTTT. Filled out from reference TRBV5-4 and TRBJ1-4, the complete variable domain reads ETGVTQSPTHLIKTRGQQVTLRCSSQSGHNTVSWYQQALGQGPQFIFQYYREEENGRGNFPPRFSGLQFPNYSSELNVNALELDDSALYLCASSLGAQNEKLFFGSGTQLSVL.